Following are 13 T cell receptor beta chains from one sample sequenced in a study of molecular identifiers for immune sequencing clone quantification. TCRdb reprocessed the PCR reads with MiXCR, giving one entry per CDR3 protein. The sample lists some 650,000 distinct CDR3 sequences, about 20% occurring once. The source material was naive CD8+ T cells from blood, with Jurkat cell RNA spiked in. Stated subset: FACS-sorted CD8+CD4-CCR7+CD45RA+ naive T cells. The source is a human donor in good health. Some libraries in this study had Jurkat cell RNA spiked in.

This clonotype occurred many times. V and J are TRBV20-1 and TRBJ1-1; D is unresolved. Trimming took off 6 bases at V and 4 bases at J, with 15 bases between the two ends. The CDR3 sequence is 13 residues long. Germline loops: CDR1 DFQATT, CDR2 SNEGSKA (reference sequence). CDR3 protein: CSAVFPSGTEAFF. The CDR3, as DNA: TGCAGTGCCGTTTTCCCAAGTGGCACTGAAGCTTTCTTT.

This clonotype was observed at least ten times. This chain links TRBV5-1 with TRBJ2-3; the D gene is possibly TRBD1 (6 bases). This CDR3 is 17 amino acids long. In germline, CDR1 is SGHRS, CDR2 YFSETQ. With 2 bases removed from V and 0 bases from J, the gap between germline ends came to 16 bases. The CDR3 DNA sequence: TGCGCCAGCAGCTTAAGGGGGAAGCGGTTTAGCACAGATACGCAGTATTTT. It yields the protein CASSLRGKRFSTDTQYF.

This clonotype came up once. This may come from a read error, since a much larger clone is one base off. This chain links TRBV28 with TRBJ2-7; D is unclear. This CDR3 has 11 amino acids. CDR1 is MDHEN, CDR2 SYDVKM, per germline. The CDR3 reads CASSKGLERYF. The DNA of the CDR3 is TGTGCCAGCAGTAAAGGGTTAGAGCGGTACTTC.

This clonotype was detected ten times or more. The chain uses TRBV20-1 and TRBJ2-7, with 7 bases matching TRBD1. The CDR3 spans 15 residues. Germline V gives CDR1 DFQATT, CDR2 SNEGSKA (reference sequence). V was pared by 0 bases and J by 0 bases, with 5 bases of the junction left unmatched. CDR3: CSARDQGTVSYEQYF. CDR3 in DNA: TGCAGTGCTAGAGATCAGGGGACAGTCTCCTACGAGCAGTACTTC.

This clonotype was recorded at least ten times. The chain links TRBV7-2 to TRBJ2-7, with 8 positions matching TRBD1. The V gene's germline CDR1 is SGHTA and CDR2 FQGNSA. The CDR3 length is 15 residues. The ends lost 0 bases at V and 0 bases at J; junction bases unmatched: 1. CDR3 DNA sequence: TGTGCCAGCAGCTTAGCACAGGGGGACTCCTACGAGCAGTACTTC. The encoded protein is CASSLAQGDSYEQYF.

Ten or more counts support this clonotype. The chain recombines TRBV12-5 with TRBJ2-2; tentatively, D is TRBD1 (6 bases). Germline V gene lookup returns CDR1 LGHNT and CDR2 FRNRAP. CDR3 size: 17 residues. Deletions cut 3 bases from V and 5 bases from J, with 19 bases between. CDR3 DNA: TGTGCTAGTGGTTTTTCAGGGGTCTCTCTGTTGACCGGGGAGCTGTTTTTT. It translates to CASGFSGVSLLTGELFF.

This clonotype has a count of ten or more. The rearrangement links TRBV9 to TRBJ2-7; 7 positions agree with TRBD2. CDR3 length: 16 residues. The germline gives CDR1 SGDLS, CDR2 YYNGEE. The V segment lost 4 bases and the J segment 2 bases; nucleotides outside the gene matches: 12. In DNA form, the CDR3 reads TGTGCCAGCAGCCCAACCATTGGGGGGGGAGCCTACGAGCAGTACTTC. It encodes CASSPTIGGGAYEQYF.

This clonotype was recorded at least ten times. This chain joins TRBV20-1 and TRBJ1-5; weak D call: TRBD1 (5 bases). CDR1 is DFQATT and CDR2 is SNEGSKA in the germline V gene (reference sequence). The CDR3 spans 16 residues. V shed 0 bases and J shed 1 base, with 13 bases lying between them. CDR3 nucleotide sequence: TGCAGTGCTAGAGACCTCACTGGGGGAAGCAATCAGCCCCAGCATTTT. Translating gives CSARDLTGGSNQPQHF.

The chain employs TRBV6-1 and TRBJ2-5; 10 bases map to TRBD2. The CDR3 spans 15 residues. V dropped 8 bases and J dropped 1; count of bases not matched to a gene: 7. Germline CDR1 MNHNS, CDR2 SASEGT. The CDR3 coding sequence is TGTGCCAGCTCGGCTAGCGGGGGAACCCAAGAGACCCAGTACTTC. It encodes CASSASGGTQETQYF.

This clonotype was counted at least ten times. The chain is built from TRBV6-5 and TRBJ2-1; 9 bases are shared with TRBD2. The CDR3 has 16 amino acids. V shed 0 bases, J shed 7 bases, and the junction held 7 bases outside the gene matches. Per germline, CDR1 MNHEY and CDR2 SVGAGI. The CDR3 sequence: CASSYSGGRAVNEQFF. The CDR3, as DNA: TGTGCCAGCAGTTACTCTGGCGGGAGGGCCGTAAATGAGCAGTTCTTC.

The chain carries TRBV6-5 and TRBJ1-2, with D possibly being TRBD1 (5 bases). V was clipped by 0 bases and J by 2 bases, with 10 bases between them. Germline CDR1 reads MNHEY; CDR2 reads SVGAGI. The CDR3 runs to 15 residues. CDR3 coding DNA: TGTGCCAGCAGTTACTCTTTTGGGGGGAACTATGGCTACACCTTC. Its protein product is CASSYSFGGNYGYTF.

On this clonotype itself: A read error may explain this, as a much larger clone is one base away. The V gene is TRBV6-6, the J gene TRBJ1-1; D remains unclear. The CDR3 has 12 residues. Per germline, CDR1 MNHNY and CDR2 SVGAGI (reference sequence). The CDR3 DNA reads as TGTGCCATCCAGGATCTGAACACTGAAACTTTCTTT. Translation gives CAIQDLNTETFF.

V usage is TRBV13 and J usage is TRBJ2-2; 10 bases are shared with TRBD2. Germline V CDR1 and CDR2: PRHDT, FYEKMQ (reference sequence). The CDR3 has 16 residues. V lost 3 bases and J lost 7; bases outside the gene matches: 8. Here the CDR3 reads CASSFSGRAVVGELFF. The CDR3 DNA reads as TGTGCCAGCAGCTTCAGCGGGAGGGCCGTAGTCGGGGAGCTGTTTTTT.